This record concerns one T cell receptor beta chain sequence. The table came from immunoSEQ multiplex PCR; TCRdb's copy has only in-frame clones and leaves some out. The table includes 140,000 to 150,000 clones, about nine tenths detected once. This specimen belongs to a study of T cell responses to AZD1222 COVID-19 vaccine. This TCR was sampled from an adult who received the AZD1222 COVID-19 vaccine. This specimen consisted of peripheral blood, obtained 28 days after the second AZD1222 dose.

CDR3 protein: CASRPGLADIDTQYF. The CDR3, as DNA: TGTGCCAGCAGGCCGGGACTAGCGGATATAGATACGCAGTATTTT. The chain has TRBV9 and TRBJ2-3; TRBD2 agrees at 11 bases. Germline CDR1 reads SGDLS; CDR2 reads YYNGEE. The CDR3 covers 15 residues. Trimming removed 5 bases from V and 5 bases from J; junction bases left unmatched: 7.